This T cell receptor (beta chain) was sequenced for a study of CXCR3-negative and CXCR3-positive naive CD8 T cells. The CDR3 has 14 amino acids. Germline CDR1 and CDR2: ENHRY and SYGVKD. UMI-labeled TRB cDNA libraries were prepared by 5' RACE. TCRdb reanalyzed the 5' RACE reads, giving one entry per CDR3 protein sequence and no DNA. Recorded here are roughly 6,200 distinct CDR3 sequences; the top ten clones represent roughly 1.2%. The sequencing input was naive CXCR3- CD8+ T cells from blood. As to subset: CD45RO-CCR7+CD27+CD95- naive CD8+ T cells lacking CXCR3 (TNR3-). This TCR was sampled from a human donor in good health. Some clones in this sample may be carry-over from other donors' samples. The V gene is TRBV10-3, the J gene TRBJ2-7; TCRdb lists TRBD1, though no DNA is available to test this call. The CDR3: CASSYSAPGTEQYF.